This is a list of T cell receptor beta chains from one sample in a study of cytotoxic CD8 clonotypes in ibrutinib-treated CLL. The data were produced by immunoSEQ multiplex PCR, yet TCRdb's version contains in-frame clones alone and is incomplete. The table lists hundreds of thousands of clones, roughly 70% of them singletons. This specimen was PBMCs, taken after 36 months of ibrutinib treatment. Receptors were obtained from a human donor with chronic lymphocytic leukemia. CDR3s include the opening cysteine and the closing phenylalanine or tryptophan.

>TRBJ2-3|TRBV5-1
CASSLLSGGASDTQYF
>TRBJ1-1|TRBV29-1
CSVNRGQGEAFF
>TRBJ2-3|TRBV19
CASSIGPGIADTQYF
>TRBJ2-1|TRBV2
CASRPPGQGFWSEQFF
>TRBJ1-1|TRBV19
CASGATGATEAFF
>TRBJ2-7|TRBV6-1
CASSETTSQEQYF
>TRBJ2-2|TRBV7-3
CASSSQGAPNTGELFF
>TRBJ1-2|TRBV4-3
CASSQGVTAGGIYGYTF
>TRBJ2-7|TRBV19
CASSYRVGYEQYF
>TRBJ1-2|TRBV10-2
CASRDRGANYGYTF
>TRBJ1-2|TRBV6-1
CASSRAGFGYTF
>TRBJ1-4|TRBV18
CASSIQGEPTNEKLFF
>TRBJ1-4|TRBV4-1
CASSHPTGWEKLFF
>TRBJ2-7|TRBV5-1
CASSFRDRGLPSYEQYF
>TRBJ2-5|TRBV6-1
CASSYRETQYF
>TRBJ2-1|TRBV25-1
CASTRGSILEQFF
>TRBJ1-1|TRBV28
CASSLPGPHTEAFF
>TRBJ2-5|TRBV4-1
CASSLLLAGEEETQYF
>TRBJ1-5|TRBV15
CATSRDFGTYGNQPQHF
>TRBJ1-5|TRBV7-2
CASSPGWGAGQPQHF
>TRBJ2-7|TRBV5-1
CASSLFMGQAHEQYF
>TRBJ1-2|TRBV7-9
CASSLAVRSNYGYTF
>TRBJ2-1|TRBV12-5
CASGRFAGTGVSEQFF
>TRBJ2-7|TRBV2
CASRGTGIVYEQYF
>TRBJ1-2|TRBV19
CASSKGSINYGYTF
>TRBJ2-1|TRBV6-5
CASSYSGATYNEQFF
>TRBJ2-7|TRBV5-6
CASSSASYEQYF
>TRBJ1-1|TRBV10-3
CAISADTEAFF
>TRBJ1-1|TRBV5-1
CASSPTAGMGTEAFF